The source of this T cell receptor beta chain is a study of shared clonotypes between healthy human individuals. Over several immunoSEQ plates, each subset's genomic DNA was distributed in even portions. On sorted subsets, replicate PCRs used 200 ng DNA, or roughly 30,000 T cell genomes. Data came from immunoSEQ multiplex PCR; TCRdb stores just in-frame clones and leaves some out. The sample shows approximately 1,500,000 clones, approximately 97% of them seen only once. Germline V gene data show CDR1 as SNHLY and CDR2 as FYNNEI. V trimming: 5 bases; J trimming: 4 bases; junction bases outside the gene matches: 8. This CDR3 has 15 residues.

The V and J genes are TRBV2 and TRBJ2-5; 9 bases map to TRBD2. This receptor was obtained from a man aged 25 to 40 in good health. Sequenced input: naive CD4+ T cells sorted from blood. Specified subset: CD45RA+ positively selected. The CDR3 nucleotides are TGTGCCAGCAGTCTCGCGGGAGGGCCGCGAGAGACCCAGTACTTC. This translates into CASSLAGGPRETQYF.